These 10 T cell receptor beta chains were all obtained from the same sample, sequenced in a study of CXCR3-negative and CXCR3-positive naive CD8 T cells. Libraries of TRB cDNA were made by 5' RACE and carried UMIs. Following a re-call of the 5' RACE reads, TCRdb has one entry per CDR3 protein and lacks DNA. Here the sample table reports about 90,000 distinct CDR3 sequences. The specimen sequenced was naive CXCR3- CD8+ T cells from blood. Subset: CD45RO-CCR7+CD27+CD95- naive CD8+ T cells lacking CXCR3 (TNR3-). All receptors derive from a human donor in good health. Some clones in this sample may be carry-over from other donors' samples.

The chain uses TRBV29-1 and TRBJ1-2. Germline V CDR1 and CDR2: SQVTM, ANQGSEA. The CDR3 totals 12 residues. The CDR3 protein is CSVEEESGGYTF.

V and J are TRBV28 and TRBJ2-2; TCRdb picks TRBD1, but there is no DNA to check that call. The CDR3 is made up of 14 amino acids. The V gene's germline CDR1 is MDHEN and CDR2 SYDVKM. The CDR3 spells CASTGTENTGELFF. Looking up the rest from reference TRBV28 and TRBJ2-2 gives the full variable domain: DVKVTQSSRYLVKRTGEKVFLECVQDMDHENMFWYRQDPGLGLRLIYFSYDVKMKEKGDIPEGYSVSREKKERFSLILESASTNQTSMYLCASTGTENTGELFFGEGSRLTVL.

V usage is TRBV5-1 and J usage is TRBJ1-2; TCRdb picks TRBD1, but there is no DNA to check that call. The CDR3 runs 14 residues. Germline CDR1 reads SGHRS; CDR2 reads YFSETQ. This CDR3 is CASSSRDGDYGYTF.

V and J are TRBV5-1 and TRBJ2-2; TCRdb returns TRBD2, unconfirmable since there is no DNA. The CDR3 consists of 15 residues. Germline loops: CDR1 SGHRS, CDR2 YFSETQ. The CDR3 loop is CASSLRPSETGELFF.

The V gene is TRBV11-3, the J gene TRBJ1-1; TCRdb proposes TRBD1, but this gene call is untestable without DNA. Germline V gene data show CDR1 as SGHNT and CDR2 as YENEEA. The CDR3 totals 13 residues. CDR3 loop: CASRGVPNTEAFF.

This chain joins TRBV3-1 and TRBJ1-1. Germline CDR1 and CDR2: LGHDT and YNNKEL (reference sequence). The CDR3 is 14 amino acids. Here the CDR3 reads CASSRQTMNTEAFF.

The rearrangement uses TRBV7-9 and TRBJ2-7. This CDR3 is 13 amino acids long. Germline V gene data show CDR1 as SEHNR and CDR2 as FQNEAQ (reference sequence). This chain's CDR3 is CASSNSDGYEQYF.

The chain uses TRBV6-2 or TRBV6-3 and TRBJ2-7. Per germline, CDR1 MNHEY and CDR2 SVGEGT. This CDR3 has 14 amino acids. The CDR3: CASSYQPEAYEQYF.

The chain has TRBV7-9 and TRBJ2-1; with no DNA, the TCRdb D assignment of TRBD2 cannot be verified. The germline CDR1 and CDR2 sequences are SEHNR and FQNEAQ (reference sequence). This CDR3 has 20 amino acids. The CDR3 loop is CASSFSGSIGAWESVNEQFF.

The CDR3 protein is CASRGTGGYEQFF. J is TRBJ2-1 and V is TRBV7-9; TCRdb outputs TRBD1, but without DNA this stays unchecked. Germline V lookup: CDR1 SEHNR, CDR2 FQNEAQ (reference sequence). The CDR3 is 13 residues long.